One sample yielded the 11 T cell receptor beta chains listed below, sequenced in a study of OX40 agonist ivuxolimab in advanced cancers. Library creation used the immunoSEQ multiplex PCR assay. Entries here come from immuneACCESS through TCRdb and include only in-frame sequences with V and J called. Some clones fail to appear in such tables; in the studies checked, an unresolved V gene covers under half of the shortfall, and the cause of the remainder is unknown. The sample yields about 36,000 clones; about 80% were counted once. The top ten hold 20% to 25% of the sample. This sample comprised CD4+ or CD8+ T cells sorted from blood, obtained in a trial of the OX40 agonist ivuxolimab. The receptors originated from an adult with an advanced solid tumor such as melanoma, head and neck, liver or kidney cancer.

The rearrangement joins TRBV9 to TRBJ2-3; D possibly uses TRBD1 or TRBD2 (5 bases each). V lost 3 bases and J lost 0, with 20 bases in between. CDR1 and CDR2 from the germline V gene are SGDLS and YYNGEE. The CDR3 loop spans 18 amino acids. In DNA form, the CDR3 reads TGTGCCAGCAGCGCTGGTGGGGGAACTAAGCCTAGCACAGATACGCAGTATTTT. Amino acids: CASSAGGGTKPSTDTQYF.

The rearrangement links TRBV28 to TRBJ2-1; 7 bases match TRBD2. Germline loops: CDR1 MDHEN, CDR2 SYDVKM. V was pared by 8 bases and J by 0 bases, with 10 bases of the junction left unmatched. The length of the CDR3 is 16 residues. The CDR3 nucleotides are TGTGCCAGCCGATCATACGGGAGGAGCTCCTACAATGAGCAGTTCTTC. The encoded protein is CASRSYGRSSYNEQFF.

The rearrangement links TRBV21-1 to TRBJ2-2. TRBV21-1 is a documented pseudogene. The CDR3 spans 18 residues. As DNA, the CDR3 is TGTGCCAGCAGCAAGGGGGGCCGGGACTTGAAGAACACCGGGGAGCTGTTTTTT. It specifies CASSKGGRDLKNTGELFF.

The chain combines TRBV27 with TRBJ2-3; 7 bases fit TRBD1. V lost 5 bases to trimming and J lost 0 bases; unmatched junction nucleotides: 8. The CDR3 extends over 16 amino acids. Germline assignment: CDR1 MNHEY and CDR2 SMNVEV (reference sequence). The CDR3 loop is CASSPRDSISTDTQYF. The CDR3 DNA reads TGTGCCAGCAGTCCCCGGGACAGCATTAGCACAGATACGCAGTATTTT.

CDR3 protein: CASKRPLGDGYTF. Here the CDR3 DNA reads TGTGCCAGTAAGAGACCCCTAGGGGATGGCTACACCTTC. This chain connects TRBV19 to TRBJ1-2; possible D gene TRBD1, 5 bases. Trimming cost V 7 bases and J 6 bases, with 15 bases left between them. The germline V gene has CDR1 LNHDA and CDR2 SQIVND (reference sequence). The CDR3 covers 13 residues.

This chain links TRBV7-2 with TRBJ2-7, with D possibly matching TRBD1 (5 bases). The CDR3 totals 14 residues. Trimming took 3 bases from V and 2 from J, leaving 11 bases between them. Germline V lookup: CDR1 SGHTA, CDR2 FQGNSA. CDR3 sequence (DNA): TGTGCCAGCAGCTTGGGGCTGACGGCCTACGAGCAGTACTTC. Amino acids: CASSLGLTAYEQYF.

J is TRBJ2-5 and V is TRBV27; tentative D call: TRBD1 (6 bases). Germline V gene sequence: CDR1 MNHEY, CDR2 SMNVEV (reference sequence). This CDR3 is built from 17 residues. V was trimmed by 8 bases and J by 1 base, leaving 23 bases between them. Here the CDR3 reads CASADLAVTGIQETQYF. For the CDR3, the DNA is TGTGCCAGCGCAGACCTGGCTGTAACAGGGATCCAAGAGACCCAGTACTTC.

V usage is TRBV6-1 and J usage is TRBJ1-1, with 12 bases matching TRBD1. V trimming: 4 bases; J trimming: 1 base; junction bases outside the gene matches: 4. CDR1 is MNHNS and CDR2 is SASEGT in the germline V gene. The CDR3 contains 16 residues. This chain's CDR3 is CASSGRGQGANTEAFF. CDR3 nucleotide sequence: TGTGCCAGCAGTGGACGGGGACAGGGGGCGAACACTGAAGCTTTCTTT.

In DNA form, the CDR3 reads TGTGCCAGTCGAAAAGAACGGGTGAATCAGCCCCAGCATTTT. This sequence encodes CASRKERVNQPQHF. J is TRBJ1-5 and V is TRBV19, with D unclear. V lost 8 bases and J lost 4, with 15 bases in between. In germline, CDR1 is LNHDA, CDR2 SQIVND (reference sequence). The CDR3 is made up of 14 amino acids. Variable domain in full (rest from reference TRBV19 and TRBJ1-5): DGGITQSPKYLFRKEGQNVTLSCEQNLNHDAMYWYRQDPGQGLRLIYYSQIVNDFQKGDIAEGYSVSREKKESFPLTVTSAQKNPTAFYLCASRKERVNQPQHFGDGTRLSIL.

The J gene is TRBJ2-1, the V gene TRBV11-2; possible D gene TRBD1, 5 bases. CDR1 SGHAT and CDR2 FQNNGV come from the germline V gene. The V and J ends lost 3 bases and 6 bases respectively, with 9 bases between them. The CDR3 has 13 residues. The CDR3 nucleotides are TGTGCCAGCAGCTTCGGTGGGGCCAATGAGCAGTTCTTC. Its translation: CASSFGGANEQFF.

The chain joins TRBV30 to TRBJ2-5, with a weak D call TRBD2 (5 bases). The V end lost 0 bases, the J end lost 0 bases, and 14 bases lay between the germline ends. Germline V lookup: CDR1 GTSNPN, CDR2 SVGIG (reference sequence). CDR3 length: 16 residues. CDR3 DNA sequence: TGTGCCTGGAGTGTACTGAGGACGGGGTACCAAGAGACCCAGTACTTC. Translating gives CAWSVLRTGYQETQYF.